These T cell receptor beta chains were read from a single sample in a study of blood T cell repertoires in COVID-19. The protocol was immunoSEQ multiplex PCR, while the TCRdb copy is restricted to in-frame clones and leaves out a portion. The table records a few hundred thousand clones, 75% to 90% of them present only once. The sample taken for sequencing was PBMCs or T cells enriched from blood (not recorded which). Every receptor here comes from a man aged 25 to 40 who had recovered from COVID-19. Both conserved end residues are part of each CDR3. Each record gives: J gene, V gene, D gene, clone size, CDR3 protein, CDR3 DNA. A D gene is named only where the DNA matches it firmly. Clone size is not always given. Where it is, it says once, few, many or a class for expanded clones.

J: TRBJ2-6; V: TRBV15; D: .; size: many; CDR3: CATSALRGTGANVLTF; DNA: TGTGCCACCAGCGCTCTTAGGGGGACGGGGGCCAACGTCCTGACTTTC
J: TRBJ2-2; V: TRBV11-2; D: .; size: .; CDR3: CASSLTGGVTGELFF; DNA: TGTGCCAGCAGCCTTACAGGGGGGGTCACCGGGGAGCTGTTTTTT
J: TRBJ1-4; V: TRBV2; D: TRBD1; size: .; CDR3: CASSGRGLGNEKLFF; DNA: TGTGCCAGCAGTGGCAGGGGGCTGGGTAATGAAAAACTGTTTTTT
J: TRBJ2-3; V: TRBV25-1; D: TRBD2; size: .; CDR3: CASNAGTSLHF; DNA: TGTGCCAGCAACGCCGGGACTAGTCTACATTTT
J: TRBJ2-1; V: TRBV5-1; D: .; size: .; CDR3: CASRTGESSYNEQFF; DNA: TGCGCCAGCAGGACGGGGGAGAGCTCCTACAATGAGCAGTTCTTC
J: TRBJ2-5; V: TRBV24-1; D: TRBD1; size: once; CDR3: CATSDSWTGGETQYF; DNA: TGTGCCACCAGTGATTCGTGGACAGGGGGAGAGACCCAGTACTTC
J: TRBJ2-7; V: TRBV28; D: .; size: .; CDR3: CASRPGYPSYEQYF; DNA: TGTGCCAGCAGGCCCGGGTACCCCTCCTACGAGCAGTACTTC
J: TRBJ2-5; V: TRBV29-1; D: .; size: .; CDR3: CSVETGGETQYF; DNA: TGCAGCGTTGAAACCGGGGGAGAGACCCAGTACTTC
J: TRBJ2-5; V: TRBV27; D: .; size: .; CDR3: CASKGGPRETQYF; DNA: TGTGCCAGCAAGGGCGGGCCGCGGGAGACCCAGTACTTC
J: TRBJ2-7; V: TRBV11-2; D: .; size: .; CDR3: CASSLDSGINEQYF; DNA: TGTGCCAGCAGCTTAGATTCAGGGATCAACGAGCAGTACTTC
J: TRBJ1-2; V: TRBV2; D: .; size: .; CDR3: CASTGQRPYGYTF; DNA: TGTGCCAGCACCGGACAGAGACCTTATGGCTACACCTTC
J: TRBJ2-7; V: TRBV7-9; D: TRBD1; size: .; CDR3: CASRRLGQGTSYEQYF; DNA: TGTGCCAGCAGACGCCTCGGACAGGGGACATCCTACGAGCAGTACTTC